Shown below are 30 T cell receptor beta chains from a single sample sequenced in a study of blood T cell repertoires in COVID-19. TCRdb's copy holds only in-frame clones and misses some; the assay was immunoSEQ multiplex PCR. Of approximately 390,000 clones in the sample, 88% were seen once. Specimen: PBMCs or T cells enriched from blood (not recorded which). These TCRs come from a woman between 40 and 55 years old with acute COVID-19.

Of note for this clone: The junction departs from germline at one end; a sequencing error may be responsible. The chain employs TRBV5-4 and TRBJ2-6; D is unclear. CDR1 is SGHNT and CDR2 is YYREEE in the germline V gene (reference sequence). The CDR3 covers 16 residues. CDR3 in DNA: TGTGCCAGCACCTTGACGGTCTACTCTGGGGCCAACGTCCTGACTTTC. Translated, it gives CASTLTVYSGANVLTF.

The V call is TRBV20-1, the J call TRBJ1-6; D gene ambiguous. The germline gives CDR1 DFQATT, CDR2 SNEGSKA (reference sequence). This CDR3 comprises 15 residues. The ends were cut back, 4 bases at V and 9 bases at J, with 19 bases in the middle. The CDR3 DNA reads as TGCAGTGCTACTGACCTTCTAGGAGTAGGTTCACCCCTCCACTTT. Amino acids: CSATDLLGVGSPLHF.

The chain is built from TRBV28 and TRBJ1-6; TRBD1 aligns across 8 bases. J gave up 6 bases and V 6 bases, and 7 bases lay outside the gene matches. In germline, CDR1 is MDHEN, CDR2 SYDVKM. The CDR3 contains 15 residues. CDR3 protein: CASSTRDRSNSPLHF. CDR3 nucleotides: TGTGCCAGCAGCACTCGGGACAGGTCTAATTCACCCCTCCACTTT.

Only one count was recorded for this clone. This specimen includes other DNA sequences encoding the same CDR3. The chain recombines TRBV2 with TRBJ1-1; 8 bases agree with TRBD1. The CDR3 extends over 14 amino acids. V shed 6 bases, J shed 0 bases, and the junction held 3 bases outside the gene matches. CDR1 is SNHLY, CDR2 FYNNEI, per germline. This CDR3 is CASSETGVNTEAFF. The CDR3, as DNA: TGTGCCAGCAGCGAGACAGGGGTGAACACTGAAGCTTTCTTT.

The rearrangement links TRBV18 to TRBJ2-1; 7 nucleotides match TRBD1. The J segment lost 5 bases and the V segment lost 1 base, leaving 8 bases of the junction unmatched. CDR1 and CDR2 from the germline V gene are KGHSH and LQKENI. This CDR3 contains 16 residues. The CDR3 nucleotides read TGTGCCAGCTCACCACGGACAGGAACCCCCGACAATGAGCAGTTCTTC. It is translated as CASSPRTGTPDNEQFF. The whole variable domain, remainder taken from reference TRBV18 and TRBJ2-1, is NAGVMQNPRHLVRRRGQEARLRCSPMKGHSHVYWYRQLPEEGLKFMVYLQKENIIDESGMPKERFSAEFPKEGPSILRIQQVVRGDSAAYFCASSPRTGTPDNEQFFGPGTRLTVL.

This rearrangement joins TRBV4-1 to TRBJ2-2; perhaps TRBD2 as D (6 bases). The CDR3 sequence is 17 residues long. The V gene lost 0 bases and the J gene lost 11 bases, with 22 bases spanning the gap. The germline CDR1 and CDR2 sequences are MGHRA and YSYEKL. CDR3 loop: CASSQDPGFRGSGELFF. The CDR3 coding sequence is TGCGCCAGCAGCCAAGATCCAGGCTTTCGGGGTAGCGGTGAGCTGTTTTTT.

This clone was detected once. The chain employs TRBV29-1 and TRBJ1-1; 8 positions agree with TRBD1. Germline loops: CDR1 SQVTM, CDR2 ANQGSEA. The CDR3 runs 11 residues. Losses at the gene ends were 4 bases for V and 5 bases for J; bases not matched to a gene: 0. DNA of the CDR3: TGCAGCGTTGGGACAGGGACTGAAGCTTTCTTT. Translation: CSVGTGTEAFF.

The gene calls are TRBV19 and TRBJ1-2, with D possibly matching TRBD1 (5 bases). The germline V gene has CDR1 LNHDA and CDR2 SQIVND (reference sequence). The CDR3 covers 13 residues. Trimming shortened V by 4 bases and J by 7 bases, and 13 bases separated the two germline ends. Here the CDR3 reads CASSTRPQGGYTF. CDR3 sequence (DNA): TGTGCCAGTAGTACTAGACCCCAGGGTGGCTACACCTTC.

The gene calls are TRBV19 and TRBJ2-2, with D possibly matching TRBD2 (5 bases). Looked up from germline, CDR1 is LNHDA and CDR2 is SQIVND (reference sequence). The CDR3 spans 15 residues. Trimming pared 1 base from V and 4 bases from J, leaving 10 bases between. CDR3 bases: TGTGCCAGTAGTATAGGGGTTGCGGGCACCGGGGAGCTGTTTTTT. It specifies CASSIGVAGTGELFF.

This clone appeared once. The rearrangement links TRBV5-4 to TRBJ1-1, with 7 bases matching TRBD1. The trim removed 4 bases at V and 8 bases at J, leaving 8 bases unmatched. Germline V lookup: CDR1 SGHNT, CDR2 YYREEE (reference sequence). The CDR3 loop spans 13 amino acids. The CDR3 reads CASSVDRDREAFF. The CDR3, as DNA: TGTGCCAGCAGCGTTGACAGGGACCGGGAAGCTTTCTTT.

V and J are TRBV12-3 or TRBV12-4 and TRBJ2-7; D gene uncertain. V lost 1 base to trimming and J lost 4 bases, with 5 bases between them. CDR3 size: 12 residues. The CDR3 sequence is CASSLVEYEQYF. CDR3 DNA: TGTGCCAGCAGTTTAGTAGAGTACGAGCAGTACTTC.

The V and J genes are TRBV6-2 or TRBV6-3 and TRBJ2-7, with TRBD1 matching over 7 bases. V gave up 5 bases and J gave up 2 bases; unmatched junction bases: 12. CDR3 length: 16 amino acids. Germline lookup yields CDR1 MNHEY and CDR2 SVGEGT. The CDR3 DNA reads TGTGCCAGCAGTCGCGGCCCCGGGACAGAAACCTACGAGCAGTACTTC. Its protein is CASSRGPGTETYEQYF.

This clone was seen more than once but under ten times. The V gene is TRBV4-1, the J gene TRBJ2-3, with 7 bases matching TRBD2. The V gene end was trimmed by 5 bases and the J gene end by 2 bases; junction bases not matched to a gene: 10. Germline V gene sequence: CDR1 MGHRA, CDR2 YSYEKL. This CDR3 comprises 16 residues. CDR3 in amino acids: CASSSQRGDVTDTQYF. DNA of the CDR3: TGCGCCAGCAGCTCACAGCGGGGAGATGTCACAGATACGCAGTATTTT.

This clone appeared a few times. The chain uses TRBV6-1 and TRBJ2-2; weak D call: TRBD1 (6 bases). In germline, CDR1 is MNHNS, CDR2 SASEGT. V lost 3 bases, J lost 3 bases, and 8 bases lay in between. The CDR3 totals 14 residues. CDR3 nucleotide sequence: TGTGCCAGCAGTGACAGGGGCTACACCGGGGAGCTGTTTTTT. This codes for CASSDRGYTGELFF.

The chain is built from TRBV2 and TRBJ1-6; D possibly corresponds to TRBD1 (5 bases). The CDR3 sequence is 15 residues long. Germline values: CDR1 SNHLY, CDR2 FYNNEI. V gave up 4 bases and J gave up 5 bases, with 12 bases separating them. CDR3 residues: CASSGTRPNNSPLHF. DNA of the CDR3: TGTGCCAGCAGTGGGACAAGACCCAATAATTCACCCCTCCACTTT.

The rearrangement joins TRBV6-5 to TRBJ2-7; TRBD2 might be the D (5 bases). V shed 6 bases and J shed 2 bases, with 17 bases lying between them. Germline lookup yields CDR1 MNHEY and CDR2 SVGAGI. The CDR3 runs to 15 residues. The CDR3 region has the DNA TGTGCCAGCAGACACTTCCGGGATTCGCCCTACGAGCAGTACTTC. This encodes CASRHFRDSPYEQYF.

J is TRBJ1-4 and V is TRBV9; TRBD1 aligns across 9 bases. V shed 2 bases, J shed 6 bases, and the junction held 5 bases outside the gene matches. This CDR3 has 15 residues. Per germline, CDR1 SGDLS and CDR2 YYNGEE. The CDR3 DNA reads as TGTGCCAGCAGCGTCGGGACAGGGACCCATGAAAAACTGTTTTTT. Residues: CASSVGTGTHEKLFF.

The chain carries TRBV10-2 and TRBJ1-1; weak D call: TRBD1 (5 bases). The germline gives CDR1 WSHSY, CDR2 SAAADI. The CDR3 runs 12 residues. Trimming removed 6 bases from V and 3 bases from J, with 8 bases in between. For the CDR3, the DNA is TGCGCCAGCAGACAGGAGTACACTGAAGCTTTCTTT. Its protein product is CASRQEYTEAFF.

V is TRBV5-6 and J is TRBJ2-7, with 8 positions matching TRBD2. There are 14 residues in the CDR3. The junction had 7 bases not matched to a gene; V was cut back by 3 bases and J by 5 bases. The germline CDR1 and CDR2 sequences are SGHDT and YYEEEE. CDR3 region: CASSYTAGGDEQYF. In DNA form, the CDR3 reads TGTGCCAGCAGCTACACTGCGGGGGGCGACGAGCAGTACTTC.

J is TRBJ2-1 and V is TRBV6-5, with a tentative D call TRBD2 (5 bases). This CDR3 is 14 amino acids long. Germline CDR1 MNHEY, CDR2 SVGAGI. Trimming took off 6 bases at V and 9 bases at J, with 18 bases between the two ends. CDR3 nucleotides: TGTGCCAGCAGGTCCCCCGGGCGGGTCGGTGAGCAGTTCTTC. This sequence encodes CASRSPGRVGEQFF.

The J gene is TRBJ1-6, the V gene TRBV5-8; D unresolved. CDR1 and CDR2 from the germline V gene are SGHTS and YDEGEE. Trimming stripped 3 bases from V and 5 bases from J, with 12 bases between. The CDR3 contains 15 residues. CDR3 bases: TGTGCCAGCAGCTCCACCCGCGGGGATAATTCACCCCTCCACTTT. It encodes CASSSTRGDNSPLHF.

This chain uses TRBV6-5 with TRBJ2-5; 8 bases align to TRBD1. V gave up 6 bases and J gave up 1 base; unmatched junction bases: 1. This CDR3 has 13 residues. CDR1 and CDR2 (germline): MNHEY, SVGAGI. The CDR3 bases are TGTGCCAGCAGACAGGGGGGCCAAGAGACCCAGTACTTC. Translating gives CASRQGGQETQYF.

The rearrangement links TRBV19 to TRBJ1-2; no definite D call. V was shortened by 5 bases and J by 5 bases, with 15 bases between the two germline ends. This CDR3 has 14 amino acids. Germline V CDR1 and CDR2: LNHDA, SQIVND (reference sequence). The CDR3 sequence is CASSQDLQVYGYTF. CDR3 in DNA: TGTGCCAGTAGTCAAGACCTCCAGGTTTATGGCTACACCTTC. Using reference TRBV19 and TRBJ1-2 for the parts outside the CDR3, the full variable domain is DGGITQSPKYLFRKEGQNVTLSCEQNLNHDAMYWYRQDPGQGLRLIYYSQIVNDFQKGDIAEGYSVSREKKESFPLTVTSAQKNPTAFYLCASSQDLQVYGYTFGSGTRLTVV.

The gene calls are TRBV5-5 and TRBJ1-5, with 11 bases lining up with TRBD1. Trimming took 0 bases from V and 1 from J; bases not matched to a gene: 12. CDR3 length: 20 residues. The V gene's germline CDR1 is SGHKS and CDR2 YYEKEE (reference sequence). The chain's CDR3 is CASSLGTGGAGIGSNQPQHF. The CDR3, as DNA: TGTGCCAGCAGCTTGGGGACAGGGGGCGCCGGGATAGGCAGCAATCAGCCCCAGCATTTT.

Notes on this clone: The sample holds other DNA sequences that translate to the same CDR3. This chain connects TRBV4-1 to TRBJ2-6; D might be TRBD1 (6 bases). Trimming removed 1 base from V and 3 bases from J, with 7 bases in between. The germline CDR1 and CDR2 sequences are MGHRA and YSYEKL. The CDR3 is 15 amino acids. The CDR3 DNA is TGCGCCAGCAGCCAAGGGGGGCTTGGGGCCAACGTCCTGACTTTC. It codes for CASSQGGLGANVLTF.

This chain links TRBV7-9 with TRBJ2-2; 8 bases agree with TRBD1. Germline V gene data show CDR1 as SEHNR and CDR2 as FQNEAQ (reference sequence). The J segment lost 4 bases and the V segment lost 5 bases, leaving 6 bases of the junction unmatched. The CDR3 is 15 residues long. The CDR3, as DNA: TGTGCCAGCAGCGCCCGGGACAGGCCCACCGGGGAGCTGTTTTTT. Translating gives CASSARDRPTGELFF. Complete variable domain (other parts from reference TRBV7-9 and TRBJ2-2): DTGVSQNPRHKITKRGQNVTFRCDPISEHNRLYWYRQTLGQGPEFLTYFQNEAQLEKSRLLSDRFSAERPKGSFSTLEIQRTEQGDSAMYLCASSARDRPTGELFFGEGSRLTVL.

The chain is built from TRBV15 and TRBJ1-3; D not resolved. Trimming left V 1 base short and J 3 bases short, with 10 bases between. Germline V lookup: CDR1 LNHNV, CDR2 YYDKDF (reference sequence). The CDR3 has 15 amino acids. The CDR3 nucleotides read TGTGCCACCAGCAGAGGGTTGGGAGATGGAAACACCATATATTTT. It is translated as CATSRGLGDGNTIYF.

The V call is TRBV11-2, the J call TRBJ2-5; 8 bases align to TRBD2. Germline CDR1 is SGHAT and CDR2 is FQNNGV. J gave up 5 bases and V 1 base, and 12 bases lay outside the gene matches. The CDR3 is 17 amino acids. CDR3 amino acids: CASSLGSTRGRNETQYF. As DNA, the CDR3 is TGTGCCAGCAGCTTAGGCTCGACCCGCGGGAGGAACGAGACCCAGTACTTC.

The chain is built from TRBV9 and TRBJ1-1, with D maybe TRBD1 (5 bases). Per germline, CDR1 SGDLS and CDR2 YYNGEE. V was trimmed by 4 bases and J by 0 bases, leaving 19 bases between them. The CDR3 sequence is 17 residues long. CDR3 in amino acids: CASSLDDLRAMNTEAFF. CDR3 DNA sequence: TGTGCCAGCAGCCTAGATGACCTCAGGGCCATGAACACTGAAGCTTTCTTT.

The rearrangement links TRBV5-1 to TRBJ1-3; 7 nucleotides align to TRBD1. CDR3 size: 14 residues. Germline-derived CDR1 and CDR2 are SGHRS and YFSETQ. V trimming: 2 bases; J trimming: 5 bases; junction bases outside the gene matches: 4. CDR3 nucleotides: TGCGCCAGCAGCTTAATAGGGGGCAGAAACACCATATATTTT. This sequence encodes CASSLIGGRNTIYF. Full variable domain (missing parts from reference TRBV5-1 and TRBJ1-3): KAGVTQTPRYLIKTRGQQVTLSCSPISGHRSVSWYQQTPGQGLQFLFEYFSETQRNKGNFPGRFSGRQFSNSRSEMNVSTLELGDSALYLCASSLIGGRNTIYFGEGSWLTVV.